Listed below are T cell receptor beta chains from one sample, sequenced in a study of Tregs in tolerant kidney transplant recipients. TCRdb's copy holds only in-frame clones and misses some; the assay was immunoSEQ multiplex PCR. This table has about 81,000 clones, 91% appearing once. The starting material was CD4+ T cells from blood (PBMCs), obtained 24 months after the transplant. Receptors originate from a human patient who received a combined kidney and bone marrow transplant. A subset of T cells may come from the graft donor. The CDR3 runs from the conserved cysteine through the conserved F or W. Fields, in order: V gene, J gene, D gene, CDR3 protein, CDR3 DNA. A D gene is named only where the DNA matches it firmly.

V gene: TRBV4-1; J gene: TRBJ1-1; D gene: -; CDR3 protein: CASSQVGGTSEAFF; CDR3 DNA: TGCGCCAGCAGCCAAGTAGGCGGGACCTCTGAAGCTTTCTTT
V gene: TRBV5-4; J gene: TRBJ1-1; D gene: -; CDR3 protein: CASSFSLGGGDTEAFF; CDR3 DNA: TGTGCCAGCAGCTTTAGTCTTGGTGGGGGGGACACTGAAGCTTTCTTT
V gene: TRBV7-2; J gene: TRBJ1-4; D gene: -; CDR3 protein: CASRAWGGTNEKLFF; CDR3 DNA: TGTGCCAGCAGGGCTTGGGGGGGGACTAATGAAAAACTGTTTTTT
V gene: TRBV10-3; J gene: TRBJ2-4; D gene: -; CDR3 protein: CAISDPIFGGRIHIQYF; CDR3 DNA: TGTGCCATCAGTGACCCTATCTTTGGGGGGAGGATACACATTCAGTACTTC
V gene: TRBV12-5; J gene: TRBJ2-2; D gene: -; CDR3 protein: CASGLVPPSVTGELFF; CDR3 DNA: TGTGCTAGTGGTTTGGTTCCTCCGAGTGTCACCGGGGAGCTGTTTTTT
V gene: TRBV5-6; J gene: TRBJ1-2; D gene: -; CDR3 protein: CASSYGQNYGYTF; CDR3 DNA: TGTGCCAGCAGCTATGGACAGAACTATGGCTACACCTTC
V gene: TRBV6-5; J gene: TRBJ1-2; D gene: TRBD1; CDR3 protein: CASSYRGQASFYGYTF; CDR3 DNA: TGTGCCAGCAGTTACCGGGGACAGGCCTCATTCTATGGCTACACCTTC
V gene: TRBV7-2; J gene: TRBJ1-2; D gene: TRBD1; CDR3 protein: CASNPGQGLYGYTF; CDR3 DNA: TGTGCCAGCAATCCGGGACAGGGCCTATATGGCTACACCTTC
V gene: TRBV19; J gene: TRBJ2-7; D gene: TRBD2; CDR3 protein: CASSIMASGSRSYEQYF; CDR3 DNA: TGTGCCAGTAGTATAATGGCTAGCGGGAGTCGCTCCTACGAGCAGTACTTC
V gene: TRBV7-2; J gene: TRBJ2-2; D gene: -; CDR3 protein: CASSSRSPGELFF; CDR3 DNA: TGTGCCAGCAGCTCGCGGTCCCCCGGGGAGCTGTTTTTT